One and the same sample provided the 27 T cell receptor beta chains below, sequenced in a study of blood T cell repertoires in COVID-19. Libraries were prepared by immunoSEQ multiplex PCR; TCRdb keeps only in-frame clonotypes and omits some of them. The table lists 90,000 to 100,000 clones, 72% of them singletons. The sample comprised peripheral blood. These receptors all come from a woman aged 55-69 years in a cohort sampled during active or convalescent COVID-19.

The chain carries TRBV29-1 and TRBJ1-1; D perhaps matches TRBD1 (5 bases). Germline V gene data show CDR1 as SQVTM and CDR2 as ANQGSEA. The CDR3 has 14 amino acids. The CDR3 is CCVRDSEWGTEAFF. CDR3 bases: TGCTGTGTTCGGGACTCCGAGTGGGGCACTGAAGCTTTCTTT.

V and J are TRBV18 and TRBJ2-2; no definite D call. V lost 2 bases to trimming and J lost 7 bases, with 11 bases between them. CDR3 length equals 14 residues. Germline V gene sequence: CDR1 KGHSH, CDR2 LQKENI. Here the CDR3 DNA reads TGTGCCAGCTCACCAACGGCAGGTTACGGGGAGCTGTTTTTT. This gives the protein CASSPTAGYGELFF.

V usage is TRBV19 and J usage is TRBJ2-3; 8 nucleotides align to TRBD2. From germline, CDR1 is LNHDA and CDR2 SQIVND (reference sequence). Trimming cost V 4 bases and J 4 bases; bases outside gene matches: 7. CDR3 length: 15 residues. The CDR3 loop reads CASSTYSGAADTQYF. CDR3 coding DNA: TGTGCCAGTAGTACGTATAGCGGGGCCGCAGATACGCAGTATTTT. The full variable domain, rest sourced from reference TRBV19 and TRBJ2-3, is DGGITQSPKYLFRKEGQNVTLSCEQNLNHDAMYWYRQDPGQGLRLIYYSQIVNDFQKGDIAEGYSVSREKKESFPLTVTSAQKNPTAFYLCASSTYSGAADTQYFGPGTRLTVL.

V gene TRBV19 combines with J gene TRBJ2-1; 11 nucleotides match TRBD2. Germline assignment: CDR1 LNHDA and CDR2 SQIVND (reference sequence). J lost 4 bases, V lost 3 bases, and 2 bases had no gene match. The CDR3 spans 15 residues. In nucleotides, the CDR3 is TGTGCCAGTAGTATGGCTAGCGGGGGGTACAATGAGCAGTTCTTC. Amino acids: CASSMASGGYNEQFF.

V usage is TRBV5-4 and J usage is TRBJ2-1; 8 bases fit TRBD2. Looked up from germline, CDR1 is SGHNT and CDR2 is YYREEE (reference sequence). This CDR3 is 16 amino acids long. V was pared by 0 bases and J by 0 bases, with 2 bases of the junction left unmatched. CDR3 sequence reads: CASSLAGGRSYNEQFF. The CDR3 DNA follows: TGTGCCAGCAGCTTGGCGGGGGGGCGCTCCTACAATGAGCAGTTCTTC. Full variable domain (rest looked up from reference TRBV5-4 and TRBJ2-1): ETGVTQSPTHLIKTRGQQVTLRCSSQSGHNTVSWYQQALGQGPQFIFQYYREEENGRGNFPPRFSGLQFPNYSSELNVNALELDDSALYLCASSLAGGRSYNEQFFGPGTRLTVL.

V and J are TRBV9 and TRBJ1-3; TRBD1 aligns across 8 bases. CDR1 is SGDLS and CDR2 is YYNGEE in the germline V gene. This CDR3 spans 15 amino acids. The ends lost 3 bases at V and 4 bases at J; junction bases unmatched: 6. The CDR3 nucleotides are TGTGCCAGCAGCGGCTTAGACAGGGGAGGAAACACCATATATTTT. Amino acids: CASSGLDRGGNTIYF.

V usage is TRBV6-2 or TRBV6-3 and J usage is TRBJ2-3; 9 bases align to TRBD1. CDR1 and CDR2 from the germline V gene are MNHEY and SVGEGT. Unmatched junction bases numbered 9, after V lost 6 bases and J lost 2 bases. CDR3 size: 16 residues. The DNA of the CDR3 is TGTGCCAGCAGCCCCAGAGGGACAGGGACCACAGATACGCAGTATTTT. It encodes CASSPRGTGTTDTQYF.

V and J are TRBV18 and TRBJ1-4; D possibly corresponds to TRBD1 (6 bases). The CDR3 runs to 15 residues. V was cut by 2 bases and J by 4 bases, with 11 bases left in between. Germline lookup yields CDR1 KGHSH and CDR2 LQKENI. CDR3 nucleotide sequence: TGTGCCAGCTCACCAACGGAAGGGGGTAATGAAAAACTGTTTTTT. Amino acids: CASSPTEGGNEKLFF.

This chain joins TRBV2 and TRBJ1-3, with a weak D call TRBD1 (6 bases). This CDR3 region has 15 residues. Germline-derived CDR1 and CDR2 are SNHLY and FYNNEI. Trimming removed 1 base from V and 5 bases from J, with 12 bases in between. For the CDR3, the DNA is TGTGCCAGCAGTGAAGACAGGGTAAAACGAAACACCATATATTTT. As protein: CASSEDRVKRNTIYF.

The chain couples TRBV7-2 to TRBJ2-1; 8 nucleotides align to TRBD2. Germline V gives CDR1 SGHTA, CDR2 FQGNSA. The V gene end was trimmed by 4 bases and the J gene end by 4 bases; junction bases not matched to a gene: 6. The CDR3 has 15 residues. Here the CDR3 DNA reads TGTGCCAGCAGCTCCGGGACTAGGGGGTACAATGAGCAGTTCTTC. Translating it yields CASSSGTRGYNEQFF.

J is TRBJ2-1 and V is TRBV5-4, with TRBD2 matching 9 bases. The V and J ends lost 0 bases and 5 bases, in that order; junction bases with no gene match: 3. From germline, CDR1 is SGHNT and CDR2 YYREEE (reference sequence). The CDR3 contains 15 residues. CDR3 coding DNA: TGTGCCAGCAGCTTGGCAGCGGGGGGACACAATGAGCAGTTCTTC. It yields the protein CASSLAAGGHNEQFF.

This clone occurred a few times. CDR3: CASSQRLAGNANTGELFF. In nucleotides, the CDR3 is TGCGCCAGCAGCCAGAGACTAGCGGGGAACGCGAACACCGGGGAGCTGTTTTTT. The chain recombines TRBV5-1 with TRBJ2-2; 11 bases line up with TRBD2. This CDR3 has 18 amino acids. Germline V gives CDR1 SGHRS, CDR2 YFSETQ. With V trimmed by 4 bases and J by 0 bases, 8 bases remained unmatched.

The chain employs TRBV24-1 and TRBJ2-2, with D possibly TRBD2 on 6 matching bases. Per the germline V gene, CDR1 is KGHDR and CDR2 is SFDVKD. Trimming took 3 bases from V and 4 from J, leaving 17 bases between them. This CDR3 spans 17 amino acids. CDR3 sequence reads: CATSDRGLLSGTGELFF. CDR3 coding DNA: TGTGCCACCAGTGATCGGGGACTCCTATCGGGCACCGGGGAGCTGTTTTTT.

This clone was counted only a few times. The chain combines TRBV9 with TRBJ2-1; TRBD2 matches at 11 bases. Germline trimming cut 1 base from V and 8 bases from J; bases unmatched to any gene: 5. The CDR3 runs to 15 residues. Germline lookup yields CDR1 SGDLS and CDR2 YYNGEE. CDR3 coding DNA: TGTGCCAGCAGCGTACTAGCGGGGGGAGTCGATGAGCAGTTCTTC. Residues: CASSVLAGGVDEQFF.

The sample holds a few counts of this clone. CDR3 protein: CASSTTRDRGQKLFF. The CDR3 DNA is TGTGCCAGCAGCACCACCCGGGACAGGGGTCAAAAACTGTTTTTT. The J gene is TRBJ1-4, the V gene TRBV7-9, with TRBD1 matching over 10 bases. The length of the CDR3 is 15 residues. Trimming took 5 bases from V and 9 from J; bases not matched to a gene: 9. Germline loops: CDR1 SEHNR, CDR2 FQNEAQ (reference sequence).

V is TRBV5-4 and J is TRBJ2-3, with 7 bases lining up with TRBD2. J was trimmed by 4 bases and V by 5 bases; bases with no gene match: 7. This CDR3 has 14 amino acids. Germline-derived CDR1 and CDR2 are SGHNT and YYREEE (reference sequence). The CDR3 here is CASRDGTTADTQYF. CDR3 nucleotides: TGTGCCAGCAGGGACGGGACTACCGCAGATACGCAGTATTTT.

The chain joins TRBV4-2 to TRBJ2-7; 8 bases agree with TRBD2. The germline gives CDR1 LGHNA, CDR2 YNFKEQ. The V segment lost 4 bases and the J segment 4 bases; nucleotides outside the gene matches: 12. The CDR3 sequence is 16 residues long. The CDR3 region is CASSLRGASGQYEQYF. CDR3 DNA sequence: TGTGCCAGCAGCCTGCGGGGGGCTAGCGGACAATACGAGCAGTACTTC.

This clone was seen only a few times. V is TRBV19 and J is TRBJ2-7; D might be TRBD1 (6 bases). This CDR3 spans 14 amino acids. Germline CDR1 and CDR2: LNHDA and SQIVND (reference sequence). Trimming removed 5 bases at V and 3 bases at J, with 14 bases between. CDR3 DNA sequence: TGTGCCAGTAGTGTCGGGACACCAAACTACGAGCAGTACTTC. Its translation is CASSVGTPNYEQYF.

V usage is TRBV18 and J usage is TRBJ2-2, with 10 bases that match TRBD1. The ends lost 4 bases at V and 5 bases at J; junction bases unmatched: 7. The CDR3 consists of 16 residues. Looked up from germline, CDR1 is KGHSH and CDR2 is LQKENI. The CDR3 spells CASSLTGTGATGELFF. CDR3 in DNA: TGTGCCAGCTCACTCACCGGGACAGGGGCTACCGGGGAGCTGTTTTTT.

The chain joins TRBV2 to TRBJ2-1, with 10 bases matching TRBD1. Germline values: CDR1 SNHLY, CDR2 FYNNEI. Germline trimming cut 2 bases from V and 6 bases from J; bases unmatched to any gene: 4. CDR3 length: 15 amino acids. CDR3 sequence (DNA): TGTGCCAGCAGTGAAAGGGGACAGGGGTCCAATGAGCAGTTCTTC. Translation: CASSERGQGSNEQFF.

This rearrangement joins TRBV15 to TRBJ1-5; unclear D gene. There are 15 residues in the CDR3. Germline loops: CDR1 LNHNV, CDR2 YYDKDF (reference sequence). V lost 1 base and J 4 bases, leaving 11 bases between the germline ends. In DNA, the CDR3 is TGTGCCACCAGCAGAGCCCACGCGGGGAATCAGCCCCAGCATTTT. Translated: CATSRAHAGNQPQHF.

The V gene is TRBV19, the J gene TRBJ1-1; a weak D match, TRBD1 (6 bases). The CDR3 consists of 13 residues. Between the trimmed V and J ends, which lost 7 bases and 4 bases, there was a span of 13 bases. CDR1 and CDR2 (germline): LNHDA, SQIVND (reference sequence). CDR3 loop: CASTYREFTEAFF. The CDR3 bases are TGTGCCAGTACGTACAGGGAGTTCACTGAAGCTTTCTTT.

This chain links TRBV6-5 with TRBJ1-5; the match to TRBD1 covers 12 bases. Germline loops: CDR1 MNHEY, CDR2 SVGAGI. This CDR3 is built from 15 residues. V dropped 6 bases and J dropped 6; count of bases not matched to a gene: 6. The CDR3 protein is CASRRDRGPGQPQHF. The CDR3 nucleotides are TGTGCCAGCAGGAGGGACAGGGGGCCTGGTCAGCCCCAGCATTTT.

Comment on this clone: One junction end disagrees with the germline gene, perhaps due to a read error. This rearrangement joins TRBV18 to TRBJ2-1; 12 bases map to TRBD2. The length of the CDR3 is 15 residues. CDR1 and CDR2 from the germline V gene are KGHSH and LQKENI. Here the CDR3 DNA reads TGTGCCAGCTCTCCACTAGCGGGGGGATACAATGAGCAGTTCTTC. It codes for CASSPLAGGYNEQFF.

This clone was found a few times. The chain recombines TRBV7-9 with TRBJ1-4; 8 nucleotides line up with TRBD1. The CDR3 runs to 15 residues. The trim removed 1 base at V and 7 bases at J, leaving 5 bases unmatched. Germline CDR1 SEHNR, CDR2 FQNEAQ (reference sequence). CDR3 region: CASSLVAGGGEKLFF. The DNA for the CDR3 is TGTGCCAGCAGCTTAGTGGCAGGGGGCGGTGAAAAACTGTTTTTT.

This clone was detected only a few times. The V gene is TRBV2, the J gene TRBJ2-5; 7 positions match TRBD2. V was clipped by 8 bases and J by 6 bases; unmatched bases: 12. The CDR3 is made up of 14 amino acids. In germline, CDR1 is SNHLY, CDR2 FYNNEI. CDR3 region: CASWEGQGGKTQYF. For the CDR3, the DNA is TGTGCCAGCTGGGAGGGGCAGGGTGGAAAGACCCAGTACTTC.

The gene calls are TRBV3-1 (or the pseudogene TRBV3-2) and TRBJ2-7, with 8 bases identical to TRBD1. With 2 bases clipped from V and 4 bases from J, the junction kept 10 bases outside the gene matches. CDR3 length: 16 residues. CDR1 and CDR2 (germline): LGHDT, YNNKEL (reference sequence). The CDR3 region is CASSQQAGGGGYEQYF. CDR3 DNA: TGTGCCAGCAGCCAACAAGCAGGGGGCGGAGGGTACGAGCAGTACTTC.